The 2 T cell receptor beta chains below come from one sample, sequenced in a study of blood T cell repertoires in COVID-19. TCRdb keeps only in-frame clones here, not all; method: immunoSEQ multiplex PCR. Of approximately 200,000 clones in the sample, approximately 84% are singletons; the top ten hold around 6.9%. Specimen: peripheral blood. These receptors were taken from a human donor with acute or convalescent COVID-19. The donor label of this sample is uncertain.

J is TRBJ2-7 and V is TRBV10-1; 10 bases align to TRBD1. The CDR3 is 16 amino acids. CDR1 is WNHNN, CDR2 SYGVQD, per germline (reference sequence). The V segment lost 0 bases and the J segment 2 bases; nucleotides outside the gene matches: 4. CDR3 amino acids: CASSESRTGGTYEQYF. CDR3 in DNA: TGCGCCAGCAGTGAGTCACGGACAGGGGGGACCTACGAGCAGTACTTC.

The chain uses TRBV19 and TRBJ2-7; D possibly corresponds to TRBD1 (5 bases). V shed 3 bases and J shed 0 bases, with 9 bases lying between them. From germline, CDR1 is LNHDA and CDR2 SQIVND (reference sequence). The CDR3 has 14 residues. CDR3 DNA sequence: TGTGCCAGTAGTATGATGCAGGGCTCCTACGAGCAGTACTTC. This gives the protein CASSMMQGSYEQYF. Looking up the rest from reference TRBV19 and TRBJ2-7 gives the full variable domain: DGGITQSPKYLFRKEGQNVTLSCEQNLNHDAMYWYRQDPGQGLRLIYYSQIVNDFQKGDIAEGYSVSREKKESFPLTVTSAQKNPTAFYLCASSMMQGSYEQYFGPGTRLTVT.